Following are 4 T cell receptor beta chains from one sample sequenced in a study of ipilimumab plus nivolumab after autologous stem cell transplantation. This table comes from immunoSEQ multiplex PCR, and its TCRdb copy is limited to in-frame clones, with some not included. In the table there are about 43,000 clones, roughly 90% of which are singletons. Sequencing was performed on PBMCs, taken in a trial of ipilimumab plus nivolumab as post-transplant consolidation. These receptors were collected from a male donor with multiple myeloma.

The chain joins TRBV5-1 to TRBJ1-1, with D possibly TRBD1 on 5 matching bases. CDR1 SGHRS and CDR2 YFSETQ come from the germline V gene. The CDR3 is 16 amino acids. V lost 4 bases and J 1 base, leaving 17 bases between the germline ends. This CDR3 reads CASSPKTLGENTEAFF. CDR3 DNA sequence: TGCGCCAGCAGCCCCAAGACACTGGGGGAGAACACTGAAGCTTTCTTT. Combining the CDR3 with reference TRBV5-1 and TRBJ1-1 gives the whole variable domain KAGVTQTPRYLIKTRGQQVTLSCSPISGHRSVSWYQQTPGQGLQFLFEYFSETQRNKGNFPGRFSGRQFSNSRSEMNVSTLELGDSALYLCASSPKTLGENTEAFFGQGTRLTVV.

The genes are TRBV7-2 and TRBJ1-2, with D perhaps TRBD1 (5 bases). Germline assignment: CDR1 SGHTA and CDR2 FQGNSA. The CDR3 runs to 13 residues. V lost 9 bases and J 5 bases, leaving 16 bases between the germline ends. This chain's CDR3 is CASSPWGRYGYTF. The CDR3 DNA is TGTGCCAGTTCGCCCTGGGGGAGGTATGGCTACACCTTC.

The chain links TRBV27 to TRBJ2-3; 7 positions match TRBD2. CDR3 length: 13 residues. The ends lost 6 bases at V and 1 base at J; junction bases unmatched: 1. Germline CDR1 and CDR2: MNHEY and SMNVEV (reference sequence). This chain's CDR3 is CASRLAGTDTQYF. The CDR3 bases are TGTGCCAGCAGGCTAGCGGGCACAGATACGCAGTATTTT.

The chain joins TRBV7-9 to TRBJ1-1; no reliable D call. CDR3 length: 14 amino acids. CDR1 and CDR2 from the germline V gene are SEHNR and FQNEAQ (reference sequence). V dropped 5 bases and J dropped 1 base, with 11 bases sitting between them. The CDR3 is CASSLGIGNTEAFF. CDR3 sequence (DNA): TGTGCCAGCAGCCTCGGTATCGGGAACACTGAAGCTTTCTTT.